This T cell receptor beta chain was documented in a study of metastatic and nonmetastatic thyroid tumors. CDR1 MNHEY and CDR2 SVGAGI come from the germline V gene. The CDR3 has 17 amino acids. V lost 0 bases and J lost 2; bases outside the gene matches: 8. TCRdb reprocessed the PCR reads using MiXCR. The repertoire holds tens of thousands of clones, roughly a sixth seen once, with 9.5% to 15% in the top ten. This clone showed up many times. Ahead of thyroid surgery, no patient had received treatment of any kind. This TCR was sampled from a female donor with papillary thyroid cancer or a benign thyroid nodule (not recorded which). Some clones in this sample may be carry-over from other donors' samples. This chain joins TRBV6-5 and TRBJ2-7; 9 nucleotides line up with TRBD2. Source material: blood. CDR3 amino acids: CASSYSRRTSVPYEQYF. DNA for the CDR3: TGTGCCAGCAGTTACTCCCGACGGACTAGCGTGCCCTACGAGCAGTACTTC.